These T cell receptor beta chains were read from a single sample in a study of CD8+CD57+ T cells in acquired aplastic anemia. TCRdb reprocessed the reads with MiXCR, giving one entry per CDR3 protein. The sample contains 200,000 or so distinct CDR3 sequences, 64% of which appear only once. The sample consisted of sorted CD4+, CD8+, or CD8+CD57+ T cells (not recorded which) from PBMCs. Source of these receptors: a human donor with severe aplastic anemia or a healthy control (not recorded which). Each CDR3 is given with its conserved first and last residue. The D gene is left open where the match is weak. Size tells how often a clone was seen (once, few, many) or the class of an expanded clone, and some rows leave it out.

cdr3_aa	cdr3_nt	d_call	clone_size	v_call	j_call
CASSAGQSLYGYTF	TGTGCCAGCAGCGCTGGACAGTCCCTCTATGGCTACACCTTC	.	.	TRBV9	TRBJ1-2
CATPTGTGGQTQYF	TGTGCCACTCCCACTGGGACAGGGGGTCAGACCCAGTACTTC	TRBD1	.	TRBV19	TRBJ2-5
CASSLDSSLGYTF	TGCGCCAGCAGCTTAGACAGTTCCTTAGGCTACACCTTC	.	.	TRBV5-1	TRBJ1-2
CASSLDLLGPLHF	TGTGCCAGCAGCCTGGACCTGCTCGGACCCCTCCACTTT	.	.	TRBV7-9	TRBJ1-6
CASSFGSGSGTQYF	TGTGCCAGCAGCTTTGGTAGCGGGAGTGGGACGCAGTATTTT	TRBD2	.	TRBV7-9	TRBJ2-3
CASSQVGGGADGYTF	TGTGCCAGCAGCCAAGTGGGAGGGGGCGCGGATGGCTACACCTTC	TRBD1	many	TRBV14	TRBJ1-2
CAMSLQGYEQFF	TGTGCCATGAGTTTACAGGGGTATGAGCAGTTCTTC	TRBD1	.	TRBV10-3	TRBJ2-1
CSARHPLAATDTQYF	TGCAGTGCTAGACACCCACTAGCGGCGACAGATACGCAGTATTTT	TRBD2	.	TRBV20-1	TRBJ2-3
CSVGAEMNTEAFF	TGCAGCGTTGGTGCGGAGATGAACACGGAAGCTTTCTTT	.	.	TRBV29-1	TRBJ1-1
CATKGDPNTGELFF	TGTGCCACCAAGGGGGACCCGAACACCGGGGAGCTGTTTTTT	.	few	TRBV15	TRBJ2-2
CSAKLYTGELFF	TGCAGCGCTAAGTTATATACCGGGGAGCTGTTTTTT	.	once	TRBV20-1	TRBJ2-2
CASGRLGPGSFF	TGTGCCAGCGGTAGACTAGGCCCCGGGTCTTTCTTT	.	.	TRBV12-3/TRBV12-4	TRBJ1-1
CASRADFSGNTIYF	TGTGCCAGCAGAGCAGACTTCTCTGGAAACACCATATATTTT	.	.	TRBV9	TRBJ1-3
CASSLEQSTDTQYF	TGCGCCAGCAGCTTGGAGCAGAGCACAGATACGCAGTATTTT	.	many	TRBV5-1	TRBJ2-3
CASSLVGTEAEQYF	TGTGCCAGCAGCTTGGTAGGAACGGAGGCCGAGCAGTACTTC	.	many	TRBV5-8	TRBJ2-7
CSYQPGQGTYEQYF	TGCAGCTACCAACCGGGACAGGGGACCTACGAGCAGTACTTC	TRBD1	.	TRBV29-1	TRBJ2-7
CASSGLTGNYGYTF	TGTGCCAGCAGCGGCCTGACAGGGAACTATGGCTACACCTTC	TRBD1	.	TRBV9	TRBJ1-2
CASSEGQGGYNEQFF	TGTGCCAGTAGCGAGGGACAGGGGGGCTACAATGAGCAGTTCTTC	TRBD1	once	TRBV19	TRBJ2-1
CASSGVYEQFF	TGCGCCAGCAGTGGGGTCTATGAGCAGTTCTTC	.	.	TRBV10-2	TRBJ2-1
CASSYAEGRPWGYTF	TGTGCCAGCAGTTACGCGGAGGGGAGGCCGTGGGGCTACACCTTC	.	many	TRBV6-5	TRBJ1-2
CSAEPGTGGASISGNTIYF	TGCAGTGCCGAGCCCGGGACAGGGGGCGCGAGCATCTCTGGAAACACCATATATTTT	TRBD1	.	TRBV20-1	TRBJ1-3
CASSSTRTENTEAFF	TGTGCCAGCAGCTCAACTCGGACAGAGAACACTGAAGCTTTCTTT	.	.	TRBV7-8	TRBJ1-1
CASSPHRDSPTHWEQFF	TGTGCCAGCAGTCCTCACCGGGACTCTCCAACTCATTGGGAGCAGTTCTTC	.	few	TRBV6-2/TRBV6-3	TRBJ2-1
CASSQDPGGADGYTF	TGTGCCAGCAGCCAAGATCCTGGGGGGGCGGATGGCTACACCTTC	.	many	TRBV4-2	TRBJ1-2
CSVPEVVQGAYEQYF	TGCAGCGTCCCGGAGGTTGTACAGGGGGCTTACGAGCAGTACTTC	TRBD1	many	TRBV29-1	TRBJ2-7
CASSARTGGDSPLHF	TGCGCCAGCAGCGCGCGGACAGGCGGCGATTCACCCCTCCACTTT	TRBD1	few	TRBV5-1	TRBJ1-6
CATSSSDSGGADTQYF	TGTGCCACCAGCAGCTCAGATAGCGGGGGGGCAGATACGCAGTATTTT	TRBD2	.	TRBV15	TRBJ2-3
CASSGFRGGSSYEQYF	TGTGCCAGCAGTGGCTTTAGGGGGGGGAGCTCCTACGAGCAGTACTTC	.	many	TRBV12-3/TRBV12-4	TRBJ2-7
CASSPKDSPNTGELFF	TGTGCCAGCTCACCGAAGGACAGTCCGAACACCGGGGAGCTGTTTTTT	.	few	TRBV24-1	TRBJ2-2
CASSFLGGDGYEQYF	TGTGCCAGCAGCTTCCTCGGAGGGGACGGCTACGAGCAGTACTTC	.	.	TRBV7-2	TRBJ2-7
CASSLARRIYEQYF	TGTGCCAGCAGCTTGGCCCGGCGGATCTACGAGCAGTACTTC	.	many	TRBV5-6	TRBJ2-7
CASSLTGRNEQYF	TGCGCCAGCAGTCTGACAGGGCGCAACGAGCAGTACTTC	TRBD1	.	TRBV10-2	TRBJ2-7
CATSDSSLFNTDTQYF	TGTGCCACCAGTGATTCTAGCTTGTTCAACACAGATACGCAGTATTTT	.	.	TRBV24-1	TRBJ2-3
CASSDDRGNQPQHF	TGTGCCAGCAGCGATGACAGGGGAAATCAGCCCCAGCATTTT	TRBD1	.	TRBV7-9	TRBJ1-5
CASSPAGGYYEQYF	TGTGCCAGCAGCCCCGCAGGGGGATACTACGAGCAGTACTTC	TRBD1	.	TRBV9	TRBJ2-7
CASSLGSGGSNQPQHF	TGTGCCAGCAGCTTGGGGTCGGGAGGGAGCAATCAGCCCCAGCATTTT	.	.	TRBV5-5	TRBJ1-5
CASSQSNSEEGNEQFF	TGTGCCAGCAGCCAGTCGAATAGCGAAGAAGGGAATGAGCAGTTCTTC	.	.	TRBV12-3/TRBV12-4	TRBJ2-1
CASSTASGTYEQYF	TGTGCCAGCAGTACCGCTAGCGGGACCTACGAGCAGTACTTC	TRBD2	.	TRBV27	TRBJ2-7
CASSFQGIGELFF	TGTGCCAGCAGTTTTCAGGGTATCGGGGAGCTGTTTTTT	.	many	TRBV27	TRBJ2-2
CASSMGQYGGNQPQHF	TGTGCCAGTAGTATGGGACAATACGGCGGCAATCAGCCCCAGCATTTT	.	.	TRBV19	TRBJ1-5
CSASPGQGTGELFF	TGCAGTGCTTCACCGGGACAGGGGACCGGGGAGCTGTTTTTT	TRBD1	few	TRBV20-1	TRBJ2-2
CAIAGTGDYEQYF	TGTGCCATCGCCGGGACAGGGGACTACGAGCAGTACTTC	TRBD1	.	TRBV10-3	TRBJ2-7
CSVAGGKEGQPQHF	TGCAGCGTAGCCGGGGGGAAGGAGGGGCAGCCCCAGCATTTT	.	few	TRBV29-1	TRBJ1-5
CASSPNAGANVLTF	TGTGCCAGCAGTCCGAATGCTGGGGCCAACGTCCTGACTTTC	.	.	TRBV7-9	TRBJ2-6
CASSFQRGGLDTQYF	TGTGCCAGCAGTTTCCAGCGGGGGGGCCTCGATACGCAGTATTTT	TRBD2	.	TRBV12-3/TRBV12-4	TRBJ2-3
CASSHLGQSMNTEASF	TGTGCCAGCAGCCATTTGGGACAGTCGATGAACACTGAAGCTTCCTTT	TRBD1	.	TRBV7-9	TRBJ1-1
CASSSAGEQFF	TGCGCCAGCAGCTCCGCGGGTGAGCAGTTCTTC	.	few	TRBV5-1	TRBJ2-1
CAISESGVLGETQYF	TGTGCCATCAGTGAGTCAGGGGTCCTGGGGGAGACCCAGTACTTC	.	.	TRBV10-3	TRBJ2-5
CASSQNQEGSYEQYF	TGTGCCAGCAGCCAAAACCAAGAGGGGAGCTACGAGCAGTACTTC	.	.	TRBV11-3	TRBJ2-7
CASSLNPAGTDLNEKLFF	TGTGCCAGCAGCTTAAATCCGGCCGGGACAGACCTGAATGAAAAACTGTTTTTT	TRBD1	.	TRBV7-3	TRBJ1-4